These 16 T cell receptor beta chains came from one sample sequenced in a study of graft-versus-host responses after intestinal transplantation. Sequencing used immunoSEQ multiplex PCR; TCRdb keeps in-frame clones, though not all of them. The sample includes about 8,400 clones, over 65% of them seen just once. Intraepithelial and lamina propria lymphocytes were freed from processed graft tissue. This material consisted of ileum tissue, taken 494 days after intestinal transplant. All receptors derive from a human patient who received an intestinal transplant, so some T cells may come from the graft donor.

The rearrangement joins TRBV7-2 to TRBJ1-3, with TRBD1 identical over 7 bases. CDR3 length equals 18 residues. Per germline, CDR1 SGHTA and CDR2 FQGNSA. V trimming: 2 bases; J trimming: 4 bases; junction bases outside the gene matches: 14. The CDR3 sequence: CASSLSPDRSFAGNTIYF. Written as DNA, the CDR3 is TGTGCCAGCAGCTTATCCCCGGACAGGTCCTTTGCGGGAAACACCATATATTTT.

J is TRBJ1-4 and V is TRBV27; a weak D match, TRBD1 (5 bases). CDR1 and CDR2 from the germline V gene are MNHEY and SMNVEV (reference sequence). V was pared by 5 bases and J by 8 bases, with 15 bases between. The CDR3 sequence is 14 residues long. The CDR3 DNA follows: TGTGCCAGCAGTCCCTATCAGGGAGCCGAAAAACTGTTTTTT. Translating it yields CASSPYQGAEKLFF.

The chain has TRBV4-2 and TRBJ2-5, with 7 bases identical to TRBD2. Per germline, CDR1 LGHNA and CDR2 YNFKEQ. This CDR3 is 13 amino acids long. Germline trimming cut 2 bases from V and 4 bases from J; bases unmatched to any gene: 1. CDR3 amino acids: CASSQWGGETQYF. CDR3 DNA sequence: TGTGCCAGCAGCCAATGGGGGGGAGAGACCCAGTACTTC.

This clone was found once. This chain connects TRBV5-1 to TRBJ1-3; D not resolved. Per the germline V gene, CDR1 is SGHRS and CDR2 is YFSETQ. V was trimmed by 6 bases and J by 0 bases, leaving 13 bases between them. The CDR3 loop spans 15 amino acids. The CDR3 nucleotides read TGCGCCAGCACCCCGGGCGGCCTCTCTGGAAACACCATATATTTT. Amino acid sequence: CASTPGGLSGNTIYF.

The chain couples TRBV27 to TRBJ2-3; the match to TRBD1 covers 7 bases. Germline assignment: CDR1 MNHEY and CDR2 SMNVEV (reference sequence). The CDR3 totals 15 residues. The V gene end was trimmed by 1 base and the J gene end by 4 bases; junction bases not matched to a gene: 5. CDR3 amino acids: CASSLYRGWADTQYF. The CDR3 nucleotides read TGTGCCAGCAGTTTATACAGGGGCTGGGCAGATACGCAGTATTTT.

This chain links TRBV11-2 with TRBJ2-1, with no clear D. The CDR3 is made up of 14 amino acids. V gave up 0 bases and J gave up 15 bases, with 18 bases separating them. Germline V gene lookup returns CDR1 SGHAT and CDR2 FQNNGV. In DNA, the CDR3 is TGTGCCAGCAGCTTAGAGCCGCTTGCAGAACGCCCGTTCTTC. This codes for CASSLEPLAERPFF.

The chain carries TRBV7-2 and TRBJ2-7; 10 nucleotides match TRBD2. The CDR3 spans 17 residues. V shed 1 base and J 4 bases; nucleotides not matched to a gene: 10. Germline V gene sequence: CDR1 SGHTA, CDR2 FQGNSA. DNA of the CDR3: TGTGCCAGCAGCTTAGTCTCCTTGCTAGCGGGAGCTTACGAGCAGTACTTC. This sequence encodes CASSLVSLLAGAYEQYF. Together with reference TRBV7-2 and TRBJ2-7, the CDR3 gives the full variable domain: GAGVSQSPSNKVTEKGKDVELRCDPISGHTALYWYRQSLGQGLEFLIYFQGNSAPDKSGLPSDRFSAERTGGSVSTLTIQRTQQEDSAVYLCASSLVSLLAGAYEQYFGPGTRLTVT.

V is TRBV2 and J is TRBJ2-1; maybe TRBD2 (6 bases). Trimming removed 7 bases at V and 9 bases at J, with 19 bases between. The germline gives CDR1 SNHLY, CDR2 FYNNEI. This CDR3 contains 14 residues. The CDR3 DNA reads as TGTGCCAGCAAAATCCGGGAGAACGGGGGTGAGCAGTTCTTC. This sequence encodes CASKIRENGGEQFF.

This clone has only a few counts. This chain connects TRBV18 to TRBJ2-5; no firm D call. The CDR3 extends over 12 amino acids. Deletions cut 2 bases from V and 1 base from J, with 2 bases between. From germline, CDR1 is KGHSH and CDR2 LQKENI. CDR3 amino acids: CASSPSQETQYF. In nucleotides, the CDR3 is TGTGCCAGCTCACCAAGCCAAGAGACCCAGTACTTC.

This chain links TRBV27 with TRBJ2-4; no clear D. This CDR3 has 16 residues. V lost 5 bases and J lost 0, with 14 bases in between. CDR1 and CDR2 from the germline V gene are MNHEY and SMNVEV (reference sequence). The CDR3 bases are TGTGCCAGCAGTACGGGTGGGGTTCTAGCCAAAAACATTCAGTACTTC. This sequence encodes CASSTGGVLAKNIQYF.

This clone has only one observation. This rearrangement joins TRBV5-8 to TRBJ2-5; 11 bases align to TRBD2. CDR3 size: 17 residues. CDR1 is SGHTS and CDR2 is YDEGEE in the germline V gene. Unmatched junction bases numbered 10, after V lost 3 bases and J lost 3 bases. This CDR3 is CASSSTSGSLYKETQYF. The CDR3 DNA follows: TGTGCCAGCAGCTCCACTAGCGGGAGCCTCTACAAAGAGACCCAGTACTTC.

The chain combines TRBV7-8 with TRBJ1-1, with D maybe TRBD1 (5 bases). Trimming pared 5 bases from V and 1 base from J, leaving 14 bases between. Germline V lookup: CDR1 SGHVS, CDR2 FQNEAQ. The CDR3 is 15 residues long. The CDR3 bases are TGTGCCAGCAGCGCATCCGTCGGGGCGAACACTGAAGCTTTCTTT. This sequence encodes CASSASVGANTEAFF.

The chain is built from TRBV27 and TRBJ1-2; TRBD1 is a possible D gene (5 bases). V was cut by 0 bases and J by 3 bases, with 14 bases left in between. Germline V gene sequence: CDR1 MNHEY, CDR2 SMNVEV (reference sequence). The CDR3 consists of 16 residues. The DNA of the CDR3 is TGTGCCAGCAGTTTATCGGGGGGGGACCGCGACTATGGCTACACCTTC. Its protein product is CASSLSGGDRDYGYTF.

The V and J genes are TRBV7-3 and TRBJ2-7; 8 bases are a match to TRBD1. The CDR3 covers 15 residues. V trimming: 4 bases; J trimming: 3 bases; junction bases outside the gene matches: 8. The germline V gene encodes CDR1 SGHTA and CDR2 FQGTGA. The chain's CDR3 is CASSSSRDRSYEQYF. DNA of the CDR3: TGTGCCAGCAGCTCCTCTCGGGACAGGAGCTACGAGCAGTACTTC. Combining the CDR3 with reference TRBV7-3 and TRBJ2-7 gives the whole variable domain GAGVSQTPSNKVTEKGKYVELRCDPISGHTALYWYRQSLGQGPEFLIYFQGTGAADDSGLPNDRFFAVRPEGSVSTLKIQRTERGDSAVYLCASSSSRDRSYEQYFGPGTRLTVT.

This chain uses TRBV18 with TRBJ2-1, with 11 bases fitting TRBD2. CDR1 and CDR2 from the germline V gene are KGHSH and LQKENI. The CDR3 sequence is 16 residues long. V was pared by 0 bases and J by 6 bases, with 4 bases of the junction left unmatched. The CDR3 here is CASSPPSGRVGNEQFF. The CDR3 region has the DNA TGTGCCAGCTCACCACCTAGCGGGAGGGTGGGCAATGAGCAGTTCTTC.

This sequence joins TRBV7-8 and TRBJ2-5; unclear D gene. The CDR3 consists of 12 residues. V lost 3 bases and J 2 bases, leaving 4 bases between the germline ends. Germline lookup yields CDR1 SGHVS and CDR2 FQNEAQ. CDR3 region: CASSFGQETQYF. In DNA form, the CDR3 reads TGTGCCAGCAGCTTTGGGCAAGAGACCCAGTACTTC.